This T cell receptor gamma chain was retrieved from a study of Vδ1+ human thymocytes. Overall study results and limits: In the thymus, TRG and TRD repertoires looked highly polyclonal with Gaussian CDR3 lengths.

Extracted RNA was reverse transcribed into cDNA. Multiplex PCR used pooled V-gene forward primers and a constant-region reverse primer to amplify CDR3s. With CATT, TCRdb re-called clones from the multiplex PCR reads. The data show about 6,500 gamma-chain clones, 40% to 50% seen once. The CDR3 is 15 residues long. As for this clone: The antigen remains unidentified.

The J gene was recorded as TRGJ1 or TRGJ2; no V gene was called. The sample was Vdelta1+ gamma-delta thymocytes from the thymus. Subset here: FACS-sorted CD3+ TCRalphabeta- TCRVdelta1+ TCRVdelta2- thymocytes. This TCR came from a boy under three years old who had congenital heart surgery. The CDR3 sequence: CATWDRQPAEYKKLF. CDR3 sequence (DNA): TGTGCCACCTGGGATAGGCAACCGGCAGAATATAAGAAACTCTTT.